This is a list of T cell receptor beta chains from one sample in a study of response to subunit inactivated influenza vaccine. Each CDR3 protein is one row after TCRdb ran MiXCR on the RT-PCR reads. The sample consists of around 650,000 distinct CDR3 sequences, 15% to 17% of them appearing once. The starting material was PBMCs from blood, obtained 12 days after vaccination. These TCRs come from a man between 45 and 60 years old who received an inactivated influenza vaccine. CDR3s include the opening cysteine and the closing phenylalanine or tryptophan. Fields, in order: D gene, V gene, J gene, clone size, CDR3 protein, CDR3 DNA. The D gene is left open where the match is weak. Size is stated for part of the rows, as once, few or many counts, or as a class when the clone is expanded.

.	TRBV28	TRBJ2-3	few	CASSLPGLDTQYF	TGTGCCAGCAGTTTACCGGGTTTAGATACGCAGTATTTT
.	TRBV9	TRBJ2-1	few	CASSVAGTPYNEQFF	TGTGCCAGCAGCGTAGCCGGGACGCCGTACAATGAGCAGTTCTTC
TRBD2	TRBV28	TRBJ2-7	few	CASSVTWLAARTYEQYF	TGTGCCAGCAGTGTAACCTGGCTAGCGGCACGAACCTACGAGCAGTACTTC
.	TRBV24-1	TRBJ1-5	.	CATSDWRGNQPQHF	TGTGCCACCAGTGACTGGAGAGGGAATCAGCCCCAGCATTTT
TRBD2	TRBV27	TRBJ2-7	many	CASSPIAGAGSYEQYF	TGTGCCAGCAGTCCCATAGCGGGAGCCGGCTCCTACGAGCAGTACTTC
.	TRBV7-6	TRBJ2-7	.	CASSLVTAFGPEQYF	TGTGCCAGCAGCTTAGTGACAGCCTTTGGGCCCGAGCAGTACTTC
.	TRBV12-3/TRBV12-4	TRBJ1-1	few	CASSLVATLTEAFF	TGTGCCAGCAGTTTAGTCGCAACCCTAACTGAAGCTTTCTTT
.	TRBV7-8	TRBJ2-5	many	CASTQTETQYF	TGTGCCAGCACCCAAACGGAGACCCAGTACTTC
.	TRBV28	TRBJ2-3	few	CASSFFGISTDTQYF	TGTGCCAGCAGTTTTTTCGGCATTAGCACAGATACGCAGTATTTT
.	TRBV20-1	TRBJ2-3	few	CSASLNQESTDTQYF	TGCAGTGCTAGCCTTAACCAGGAGAGCACAGATACGCAGTATTTT
.	TRBV27	TRBJ2-5	.	CASTSQNKETQYF	TGTGCCAGCACGTCGCAGAATAAAGAGACCCAGTACTTC
.	TRBV30	TRBJ2-1	.	CAWTVEFGGNEQFF	TGTGCCTGGACCGTAGAGTTTGGAGGCAATGAGCAGTTCTTC
.	TRBV12-3/TRBV12-4	TRBJ1-5	.	CASSFSRTASNQPQHF	TGTGCCAGCAGTTTCTCGAGGACTGCTAGCAATCAGCCCCAGCATTTT
TRBD2	TRBV20-1	TRBJ2-5	.	CSASVSSGGLAQYF	TGCAGTGCTAGTGTGTCTAGCGGGGGCCTGGCCCAGTACTTC
TRBD1	TRBV4-2	TRBJ1-4	few	CASSQTGGYEKLFF	TGTGCCAGCAGCCAGACAGGGGGCTATGAAAAACTGTTTTTT
.	TRBV29-1	TRBJ2-7	few	CSVDISGRSSSYEQYF	TGCAGCGTTGATATTTCTGGACGCAGCAGCTCCTACGAGCAGTACTTC